The 25 T cell receptor beta chains in this list originate from one sample, sequenced in a study of T cells in women clearing cervical HPV infection. The method was immunoSEQ multiplex PCR; TCRdb's version includes in-frame clones alone and lacks a portion of them. This sample contains under 40,000 clones. The source material was blood buffy coat. These receptors came from a woman between 18 and 70 years old with a cervical HPV16 infection that either progressed to CIN3+ or cleared (not recorded which).

On this clone: The read finishes 3 residues shy of the CDR3 end, and the germline J gene is used to complete it. V and J are TRBV30 and TRBJ1-2; possible D gene TRBD1, 6 bases. This CDR3 region has 15 residues. Germline V gene lookup returns CDR1 GTSNPN and CDR2 SVGIG (reference sequence). Incomplete CDR3 DNA: TGTGCCTGGAGTGTTTGGGACACCCGCTCCTACGAC. Translation gives CAWSVWDTRSYD. The whole CDR3 reads CAWSVWDTRSYDYTF. The entire variable domain, with the rest obtained from reference TRBV30 and TRBJ1-2, is as follows: SQTIHQWPATLVQPVGSPLSLECTVEGTSNPNLYWYRQAAGRGLQLLFYSVGIGQISSEVPQNLSASRPQDRQFILSSKKLLLSDSGFYLCAWSVWDTRSYDYTFGSGTRLTVV.

Concerning this clone: Read sequence stops 3 residues before the CDR3 end, and the germline J gene provides the missing end. The chain combines TRBV6-2 or TRBV6-3 with TRBJ2-5; possible D gene TRBD1, 6 bases. The CDR3 loop spans 14 amino acids. V was trimmed by 6 bases and J by 5 bases, leaving 16 bases between them. Germline V lookup: CDR1 MNHEY, CDR2 SVGEGT. The CDR3 region is CASSPGHASETQYF. CDR3 DNA, as far as it was read: TGTGCCAGCAGCCCGGGACACGCGAGTGAGACC.

Points on this clone: The missing CDR3 end, 3 residues past where the read stops, is filled in from the germline J gene. The genes are TRBV30 and TRBJ2-7; a weak D match, TRBD2 (6 bases). The V end lost 2 bases, the J end lost 2 bases, and 22 bases lay between the germline ends. The germline gives CDR1 GTSNPN, CDR2 SVGIG (reference sequence). The CDR3 consists of 17 residues. CDR3 DNA, as far as it was read: TGTGCCTGGAGTCCACATCCCCGGGAGCGGAAAGCCTACGAG. This sequence encodes CAWSPHPRERKAYE. The CDR3 in its entirety is CAWSPHPRERKAYEQYF. The full variable domain, in which reference TRBV30 and TRBJ2-7 provide the parts outside the CDR3, is SQTIHQWPATLVQPVGSPLSLECTVEGTSNPNLYWYRQAAGRGLQLLFYSVGIGQISSEVPQNLSASRPQDRQFILSSKKLLLSDSGFYLCAWSPHPRERKAYEQYFGPGTRLTVT.

As concerns this clone: With the read ending 3 residues before the CDR3 end, the germline J gene is used to fill in that end. The V and J genes are TRBV2 and TRBJ2-5, with no clear D. Germline V gene data show CDR1 as SNHLY and CDR2 as FYNNEI. Trimming took off 7 bases at V and 2 bases at J, with 11 bases between the two ends. The CDR3 runs 13 residues. The sequenced CDR3 bases are TGTGCCAGCATTAGAAACAGACAAGAGACC. It translates to CASIRNRQET. The whole CDR3 region reads CASIRNRQETQYF.

The CDR3 bases that were read are TGTGCCAGCAGAACCCAGACAGGGGCGGAGACC. It yields the protein CASRTQTGAET. The complete CDR3 reads CASRTQTGAETQYF. The chain recombines TRBV13 with TRBJ2-5, with 8 bases that match TRBD1. The read terminates 3 residues ahead of where the CDR3 ends, so the germline J gene completes it. The CDR3 spans 14 residues. Germline-derived CDR1 and CDR2 are PRHDT and FYEKMQ (reference sequence). Germline trimming cut 6 bases from V and 5 bases from J; bases unmatched to any gene: 8.

To note about this clone: The observed sequence ends 3 residues before the CDR3 terminus, with the missing tail filled in from the germline J gene. The chain uses TRBV7-9 and TRBJ2-7, with 7 bases fitting TRBD2. V was pared by 5 bases and J by 4 bases, with 2 bases of the junction left unmatched. CDR3 length: 12 amino acids. CDR1 is SEHNR and CDR2 is FQNEAQ in the germline V gene (reference sequence). The CDR3 region is CASSRLAYEQYF. CDR3 DNA, as far as it was read: TGTGCCAGCAGCCGACTAGCTTACGAG. Using reference TRBV7-9 and TRBJ2-7 for the parts outside the CDR3, the full variable domain is DTGVSQNPRHKITKRGQNVTFRCDPISEHNRLYWYRQTLGQGPEFLTYFQNEAQLEKSRLLSDRFSAERPKGSFSTLEIQRTEQGDSAMYLCASSRLAYEQYFGPGTRLTVT.

About this clone itself: The missing CDR3 end, 3 residues past where the read stops, is filled in from the germline J gene. The rearrangement links TRBV28 to TRBJ2-5; perhaps D is TRBD1 or TRBD2 (5 bases each). V was trimmed by 6 bases and J by 4 bases, leaving 12 bases between them. Germline V gene lookup returns CDR1 MDHEN and CDR2 SYDVKM. This CDR3 is 13 amino acids long. The CDR3 is CASSQGGRETQYF. The sequenced CDR3 bases are TGTGCCAGCAGCCAGGGTGGGAGAGAGACC.

On this clone itself: The read finishes 3 residues shy of the CDR3 end, and the germline J gene is used to complete it. The chain recombines TRBV2 with TRBJ2-7; 10 nucleotides line up with TRBD2. From germline, CDR1 is SNHLY and CDR2 FYNNEI. V lost 7 bases and J lost 3; bases outside the gene matches: 15. There are 17 residues in the CDR3. CDR3: CASKKTGTSVANYEQYF. The sequenced part of the CDR3 DNA is TGTGCCAGCAAAAAAACCGGGACTAGCGTTGCAAACTACGAG.

Concerning this clone itself: The CDR3 end falls 3 residues outside the read, so it is completed with the germline J gene. V usage is TRBV10-3 and J usage is TRBJ2-5, with 8 positions matching TRBD1. V shed 6 bases, J shed 3 bases, and the junction held 0 bases outside the gene matches. Germline V gene data show CDR1 as ENHRY and CDR2 as SYGVKD. The CDR3 has 12 amino acids. Incomplete CDR3 DNA: TGTGCCATCAGACAGGGGGAAGAGACC. Its protein is CAIRQGEET. The complete CDR3 reads CAIRQGEETQYF.

About this clone: The read gets to within 3 residues of the CDR3 end, and the germline J gene fills in the rest. The chain uses TRBV12-3 or TRBV12-4 and TRBJ2-4, with a weak D call TRBD2 (6 bases). V was clipped by 4 bases and J by 3 bases, with 13 bases between them. This CDR3 region has 15 residues. CDR3 residues: CASSSDKDYKNIQYF. CDR3 bases read: TGTGCCAGCAGTTCGGACAAGGACTACAAAAACATT.

A word on this clone: The CDR3 end falls 3 residues outside the read, so it is completed with the germline J gene. This chain connects TRBV29-1 to TRBJ2-3, with 10 bases identical to TRBD2. J lost 0 bases, V lost 6 bases, and 21 bases had no gene match. The CDR3 sequence is 20 residues long. CDR1 and CDR2 (germline): SQVTM, ANQGSEA. CDR3 loop: CSVQALPRASGSRSTDTQYF. CDR3 DNA (partial): TGCAGCGTCCAAGCGCTACCCCGGGCTAGCGGGAGTCGGAGCACAGATACG.

Note on this clone: The read is 3 residues too short to cover the CDR3 end, so that end is filled in from the germline J gene. The gene calls are TRBV19 and TRBJ2-7; maybe TRBD2 (6 bases). The CDR3 runs 15 residues. The V gene's germline CDR1 is LNHDA and CDR2 SQIVND (reference sequence). The ends were cut back, 3 bases at V and 0 bases at J, with 12 bases in the middle. The CDR3 protein is CASSIELATSYEQYF. The sequenced part of the CDR3 DNA is TGTGCCAGTAGTATTGAACTAGCCACCTCCTACGAG.

Worth noting for this clone: The observed sequence ends 3 residues before the CDR3 terminus, with the missing tail filled in from the germline J gene. V is TRBV19 and J is TRBJ2-5, with 8 bases lining up with TRBD1. The CDR3 is 14 amino acids. From germline, CDR1 is LNHDA and CDR2 SQIVND (reference sequence). With V trimmed by 5 bases and J by 5 bases, 7 bases remained unmatched. Partial CDR3 DNA: TGTGCCAGTAGTTCGCGGACAGGGTTTGAGACC. Its protein product is CASSSRTGFET. The CDR3 in its entirety is CASSSRTGFETQYF.

In the case of this clone: The CDR3 is cut off 3 residues early in the read; its end comes from the germline J gene. The V gene is TRBV29-1, the J gene TRBJ1-1; the match to TRBD1 covers 8 bases. J was trimmed by 1 base and V by 4 bases; bases with no gene match: 2. This CDR3 spans 13 amino acids. Germline CDR1 reads SQVTM; CDR2 reads ANQGSEA. The chain's CDR3 is CSVGTGKNTEAFF. The covered CDR3 bases are TGCAGCGTTGGGACAGGGAAGAACACTGAA.

A remark on this clone: The read halts 3 residues ahead of the CDR3 end, with the missing end drawn from the germline J gene. The chain recombines TRBV20-1 with TRBJ1-2, with 7 bases lining up with TRBD1. V shed 6 bases and J 4 bases; nucleotides not matched to a gene: 8. CDR3 size: 13 residues. The V gene's germline CDR1 is DFQATT and CDR2 SNEGSKA (reference sequence). The part of the CDR3 DNA that was read is TGCAGTGCCATAGACAGGGTTTTCTATGGC. This sequence encodes CSAIDRVFYG. The CDR3, in full, reads CSAIDRVFYGYTF.

As concerns this clone: The sequence runs out 3 residues before the end of the CDR3; the remainder is reconstructed from the germline J gene. V usage is TRBV5-6 and J usage is TRBJ1-1; perhaps TRBD1 as D (5 bases). CDR3 length: 15 residues. From germline, CDR1 is SGHDT and CDR2 YYEEEE. Trimming shortened V by 3 bases and J by 4 bases, and 16 bases separated the two germline ends. The CDR3 is CASSSLQGYGTEAFF. CDR3 DNA, as far as it was read: TGTGCCAGCAGCTCACTCCAGGGTTACGGCACTGAA. Variable domain in full (rest from reference TRBV5-6 and TRBJ1-1): DAGVTQSPTHLIKTRGQQVTLRCSPKSGHDTVSWYQQALGQGPQFIFQYYEEEERQRGNFPDRFSGHQFPNYSSELNVNALLLGDSALYLCASSSLQGYGTEAFFGQGTRLTVV.

Details on this clone: With the read ending 3 residues before the CDR3 end, the germline J gene is used to fill in that end. The chain has TRBV20-1 and TRBJ2-1; TRBD2 matches at 7 bases. The CDR3 is 18 amino acids. The germline V gene encodes CDR1 DFQATT and CDR2 SNEGSKA (reference sequence). J was trimmed by 0 bases and V by 3 bases; bases with no gene match: 14. The sequenced part of the CDR3 DNA is TGCAGTGCTAGTACTAGCGTCAACGTCCTCAGCTCCTACAATGAG. Its translation is CSASTSVNVLSSYNE. The complete CDR3 reads CSASTSVNVLSSYNEQFF.

Worth noting for this clone: The DNA ends 3 residues before the CDR3 does, and the rest of the CDR3 is filled in from the germline J gene. The chain has TRBV11-2 and TRBJ2-7, with D maybe TRBD1 (5 bases). The CDR3 has 13 residues. In germline, CDR1 is SGHAT, CDR2 FQNNGV. V was pared by 3 bases and J by 4 bases, with 10 bases between. CDR3 protein: CASSFAGKYEQYF. CDR3 DNA (partial): TGTGCCAGCAGCTTCGCAGGGAAGTACGAG.

As regards this clone: The sequence runs out 3 residues before the end of the CDR3; the remainder is reconstructed from the germline J gene. V is TRBV20-1 and J is TRBJ1-5, with a possible D match to TRBD1 (5 bases). The V end lost 5 bases, the J end lost 2 bases, and 10 bases lay between the germline ends. Germline V gives CDR1 DFQATT, CDR2 SNEGSKA (reference sequence). There are 13 residues in the CDR3. The CDR3 spells CSAYQGGNQPQHF. CDR3 DNA, as far as it was read: TGCAGTGCTTATCAGGGAGGCAATCAGCCC.

The chain's CDR3 is CASSEGRLSDTQYF. Incomplete CDR3 DNA: TGTGCCAGCAGTGAAGGGCGGCTATCGGATACG. The chain recombines TRBV2 with TRBJ2-3, with unresolved D. The read ends 3 residues before the CDR3 terminus; that terminus is restored from the germline J gene. This CDR3 is built from 14 residues. From germline, CDR1 is SNHLY and CDR2 FYNNEI. V lost 1 base, J lost 6 bases, and 11 bases lay in between.

CDR3 residues: CASSLAGLAGVSEQFF. The sequenced part of the CDR3 DNA is TGCGCCAGCAGCTTGGCCGGACTAGCGGGAGTAAGTGAG. This chain joins TRBV5-1 and TRBJ2-1; TRBD2 aligns across 13 bases. The CDR3 end lies 3 residues beyond the end of the read and is filled in from the germline J gene. Trimming removed 0 bases from V and 9 bases from J; junction bases left unmatched: 6. Germline V gene lookup returns CDR1 SGHRS and CDR2 YFSETQ. The length of the CDR3 is 16 residues. Based on the CDR3 plus reference TRBV5-1 and TRBJ2-1, the full variable domain is KAGVTQTPRYLIKTRGQQVTLSCSPISGHRSVSWYQQTPGQGLQFLFEYFSETQRNKGNFPGRFSGRQFSNSRSEMNVSTLELGDSALYLCASSLAGLAGVSEQFFGPGTRLTVL.

Note on this clone: The CDR3 goes on 3 residues after the read ends, and that part is filled in from the germline J gene. The chain employs TRBV11-3 and TRBJ2-7; a weak D match, TRBD1 (6 bases). V was clipped by 4 bases and J by 1 base, with 8 bases between them. CDR3 length: 13 amino acids. CDR1 and CDR2 from the germline V gene are SGHNT and YENEEA. Incomplete CDR3 DNA: TGTGCCAGCAGCTACGGACAGTCCTACGAG. As protein: CASSYGQSYE. The full-length CDR3 reads as CASSYGQSYEQYF. Complete variable domain (other parts from reference TRBV11-3 and TRBJ2-7): EAGVVQSPRYKIIEKKQPVAFWCNPISGHNTLYWYLQNLGQGPELLIRYENEEAVDDSQLPKDRFSAERLKGVDSTLKIQPAELGDSAVYLCASSYGQSYEQYFGPGTRLTVT.

CDR3 protein: CASVEDRDAGELFF. The CDR3 bases that were read are TGTGCCAGTGTTGAGGACAGGGACGCCGGGGAG. The chain links TRBV2 to TRBJ2-2, with 8 bases matching TRBD1. The read is 3 residues too short to cover the CDR3 end, so that end is filled in from the germline J gene. The germline V gene has CDR1 SNHLY and CDR2 FYNNEI. V lost 9 bases to trimming and J lost 6 bases; unmatched junction nucleotides: 9. The CDR3 loop spans 14 amino acids.

With respect to this clone: The read stops 3 residues short of the end of the CDR3; the missing end is completed from the germline J gene. The chain carries TRBV2 and TRBJ2-2; TRBD2 matches at 10 bases. V shed 4 bases, J shed 1 base, and the junction held 0 bases outside the gene matches. The CDR3 length is 15 residues. The V gene's germline CDR1 is SNHLY and CDR2 FYNNEI. CDR3 DNA (partial): TGTGCCAGCAGTGGGACTAGCGGGAACACCGGGGAG. Translated, it gives CASSGTSGNTGE. The whole CDR3 sequence is CASSGTSGNTGELFF.

To note about this clone: Coverage ceases 3 residues before the CDR3 finishes, and the germline J gene fills in the end. The chain has TRBV7-6 and TRBJ2-2, with 7 bases aligning to TRBD1. Germline CDR1 reads SGHVS; CDR2 reads FNYEAQ. The CDR3 contains 16 residues. The J segment lost 5 bases and the V segment lost 5 bases, leaving 11 bases of the junction unmatched. CDR3 loop: CASSHRTGLQTGELFF. The CDR3 bases that were read are TGTGCCAGCAGCCACCGGACAGGTCTTCAGACCGGGGAG.